A selection of T cell receptor beta chains follows, all from one sample in a study of shared clonotypes between healthy human individuals. The table came from immunoSEQ multiplex PCR; TCRdb's copy has only in-frame clones and leaves some out. The sample has some 1.1 million clones, 70% to 85% seen once; the top ten hold more than 0.85%. Sequences were obtained from memory CD4+ T cells from PBMCs. The receptors derive from a man aged 18 to 30 in good health. Some clones in this sample may be carry-over from other donors' samples. The CDR3 runs from the conserved cysteine through the conserved F or W. A D gene is named only where the DNA matches it firmly. A row's size may be missing; if present it is once, few, many or a size class.

j_call d_call v_call clone_size cdr3_nt cdr3_aa
TRBJ2-3 TRBD2 TRBV10-1 . TGCGCCAGCAGTGAGGGGACTAGCGGGAGTGCCGATACGCAGTATTTT CASSEGTSGSADTQYF
TRBJ2-7 . TRBV10-3 once TGTGCCATCAGTTACGGTGCGGAATCCTACGAGCAGTACTTC CAISYGAESYEQYF
TRBJ2-7 TRBD1 TRBV6-1 . TGTGCCAGCCCGGGACAGCCCCCTATCGAGCAGTACTTC CASPGQPPIEQYF
TRBJ1-4 . TRBV5-1 . TGCGCCAGCAGCTTGCCGGGTCCCAATGAAAAACTGTTTTTT CASSLPGPNEKLFF
TRBJ2-5 . TRBV19 . TGTGCCAGTAGTCCCTGGATCCAAGAGACCCAGTACTTC CASSPWIQETQYF
TRBJ2-1 . TRBV19 . TGTGCCAGTAACCTAGCAGCGAGCTCCTACAATGAGCAGTTCTTC CASNLAASSYNEQFF
TRBJ1-4 TRBD1 TRBV5-1 . TGCGCCAGCAGCATGGTTCCGGGACAGCCTAATGAAAAACTGTTTTTT CASSMVPGQPNEKLFF
TRBJ2-7 TRBD1 TRBV5-1 . TGCGCCAGCAGCTTGGCCGGGACAGCATACTACGAGCAGTACTTC CASSLAGTAYYEQYF
TRBJ1-5 TRBD1 TRBV4-2 . TGTGCCAGCAGCCAATCTCAGGGGGAAGGCAATCAGCCCCAGCATTTT CASSQSQGEGNQPQHF
TRBJ1-5 TRBD1 TRBV7-3 . TGTGCCAGCAGTCGGACAGGGGTTAGCAATCAGCCCCAGCATTTT CASSRTGVSNQPQHF
TRBJ1-2 TRBD1 TRBV25-1 . TGTGCCAGCAGTGATACCCTAGGGACAGGTGGCCTTTATAGCTACACCTTC CASSDTLGTGGLYSYTF
TRBJ1-4 . TRBV30 once TGTGCCTGGAGTTCAGGGGTCGCAACTAATGAAAAACTGTTTTTT CAWSSGVATNEKLFF
TRBJ1-2 TRBD1 TRBV2 . TGTGCCAGCAGAGCTTCCGGGACAGGGGGGGATGGCTACACCTTC CASRASGTGGDGYTF
TRBJ1-1 TRBD1 TRBV9 . TGTGCCAGCAGCCCCCGGACAGGGGGGACTGAAGCTTTCTTT CASSPRTGGTEAFF
TRBJ2-1 TRBD2 TRBV11-3 . TGTGCCAGCAGCTTATCGGGGGGAAATGAGCAGTTCTTC CASSLSGGNEQFF
TRBJ2-2 . TRBV28 . TGTGCCAGCACCCTATACACCGGGGAGCTGTTTTTT CASTLYTGELFF
TRBJ2-1 . TRBV5-1 . TGCGCCAGCAGCTTGCCCCGACAGTTAGGTGAGCAGTTCTTC CASSLPRQLGEQFF
TRBJ1-1 . TRBV7-2 . TGTGCCAGCAGCTTAGATTGGGGGAGGAACACTGAAGCTTTCTTT CASSLDWGRNTEAFF
TRBJ2-3 . TRBV10-3 . TGTGCCATCAGTGACGGCAGAGAAACAGATACGCAGTATTTT CAISDGRETDTQYF
TRBJ2-1 TRBD2 TRBV5-1 . TGCGCCAGCAGCGGAGGAAGCGGGATGGAGTACAATGAGCAGTTCTTC CASSGGSGMEYNEQFF
TRBJ2-3 TRBD1 TRBV27 . TGTGCCAGCAGTTTCCTAGGACAGGGGCCGAGGACAGATACGCAGTATTTT CASSFLGQGPRTDTQYF
TRBJ2-1 TRBD1 TRBV5-1 few TGCGCCAGCAGCTTCGGACAGGCCCTTACCTACAATGAGCAGTTCTTC CASSFGQALTYNEQFF
TRBJ2-7 . TRBV7-8 . TGTGCCAGCAGCTTAAACGGGAGTCCCACCTACGAGCAGTACTTC CASSLNGSPTYEQYF
TRBJ2-7 . TRBV7-2 once TGTGCCAGCAGCTTAGGTGGGAGTGAGGCCTACGAGCAGTACTTC CASSLGGSEAYEQYF
TRBJ2-5 . TRBV5-1 . TGCGCCAGCAGCTTGGCCCTGGGAGATTTAGAGACCCAGTACTTC CASSLALGDLETQYF
TRBJ1-3 . TRBV28 many TGTGCCAGCAGTCCCTACTCCAGGGGATTTGGAAACACCATATATTTT CASSPYSRGFGNTIYF
TRBJ1-5 TRBD1 TRBV19 . TGTGCCAGTGGACAGGGTGAGGGTAGGGCCCAGCATTTT CASGQGEGRAQHF
TRBJ1-1 TRBD1 TRBV6-5 . TGTGCCAGCACCTCAGTAGGACAGGGTGAAGCTTTCTTT CASTSVGQGEAFF
TRBJ2-7 TRBD2 TRBV19 . TGTGCCAGTAGTATCAGACTAGCGGACCCCTACGAGCAGTACTTC CASSIRLADPYEQYF
TRBJ2-2 . TRBV7-2 few TGTGCCAGCAGCTTAGCATTTAACACCGGGGAGCTGTTTTTT CASSLAFNTGELFF
TRBJ2-1 TRBD2 TRBV5-1 . TGCGCCAGCAGCTTGGATGGCGGGGGGAGGTACAATGAGCAGTTCTTC CASSLDGGGRYNEQFF
TRBJ1-5 . TRBV9 . TGTGCCAGCAGCGTAGCCCCCCCTTGGAGGGTATATCAGCCCCAGCATTTT CASSVAPPWRVYQPQHF
TRBJ1-2 TRBD1 TRBV6-1 few TGTGCCAGCATCCCGGACAGGGTCGGTGGCTACACCTTC CASIPDRVGGYTF
TRBJ2-6 TRBD1 TRBV5-4 . TGTGCCAGCACCCGGACAGGGAGCTCTGGGGCCAACGTCCTGACTTTC CASTRTGSSGANVLTF
TRBJ2-2 . TRBV5-1 . TGCGCCAGCACCTCCGGAGGGGCGAACACCGGGGAGCTGTTTTTT CASTSGGANTGELFF
TRBJ2-7 TRBD2 TRBV5-1 . TGCGCCAGCAGCTTGTTTTCTAGCGGGAGTGTTTACGAGCAGTACTTC CASSLFSSGSVYEQYF
TRBJ1-3 TRBD1 TRBV2 few TGTGCCAGCAGGACAGGGTTCGGAAACACCATATATTTT CASRTGFGNTIYF
TRBJ2-3 TRBD1 TRBV30 . TGTGCCTGGAGGGGACAGGTGAGCACAGATACGCAGTATTTT CAWRGQVSTDTQYF
TRBJ2-7 . TRBV5-4 . TGTGCCAGCAGCCCCGGAGAGTGGCAGGGCGGGCAGTACTTC CASSPGEWQGGQYF
TRBJ2-7 TRBD2 TRBV16 . TGTGCCAGCAGCCGAGACCCAAAACTAGCGGTGCAGTACTTC CASSRDPKLAVQYF
TRBJ2-7 . TRBV5-8 few TGTGCCAGCAGCTTGACTAGGCTGGGGGAGCAGTACTTC CASSLTRLGEQYF
TRBJ1-1 . TRBV6-1 . TGTGCCAGCTTGGAGGACCGGGCTAACACTGAAGCTTTCTTT CASLEDRANTEAFF
TRBJ2-1 . TRBV5-1 . TGCGCCAGCAGCTTGACATTCAGCTCCTACAATGAGCAGTTCTTC CASSLTFSSYNEQFF
TRBJ2-4 TRBD1 TRBV5-6 . TGTGCCAGCAGCTCGGGACAGGGTTTATTGAACATTCAGTACTTC CASSSGQGLLNIQYF
TRBJ2-2 TRBD2 TRBV18 . TGTGCCAGCTCATCACCTAGCGGGAGGGCCACCGGGGAGCTGTTTTTT CASSSPSGRATGELFF
TRBJ2-7 . TRBV28 . TGTGCCAGCAGCACCCTGTACGAGCAGTACTTC CASSTLYEQYF
TRBJ1-1 . TRBV7-9 . TGTGCCAGCAGCTTCAGTAACACTGAAGCTTTCTTT CASSFSNTEAFF
TRBJ1-2 . TRBV5-1 . TGCGCCAGCAGCACCGGACACTATGGCTACACCTTC CASSTGHYGYTF
TRBJ1-2 TRBD1 TRBV7-2 . TGTGCCAGCAGCCAGACCCCGGGACAGGGGGCCGCGGGTAACTATGGCTACACCTTC CASSQTPGQGAAGNYGYTF
TRBJ1-5 . TRBV28 once TGTGCCAGCAGCGTAGAGGGGGGACCTAATCAGCCCCAGCATTTT CASSVEGGPNQPQHF
TRBJ2-3 . TRBV10-3 . TGTGCCGTCGGCGGGGCCGGAACTAGCACAGATACGCAGTATTTT CAVGGAGTSTDTQYF
TRBJ1-3 TRBD1 TRBV6-5 . TGTGCCAGCAGTACGGACAGGGGGCCCGGAAACACCATATATTTT CASSTDRGPGNTIYF